The 12 T cell receptor beta chains below come from one sample, sequenced in a study of blood T cell repertoires in COVID-19. This table comes from immunoSEQ multiplex PCR, and its TCRdb copy is limited to in-frame clones, with some not included. The sample carries about 230,000 clones, roughly four fifths recorded once. Sequenced input: peripheral blood. These receptors all come from a woman between 45 and 60 years old with acute or convalescent COVID-19.

This chain connects TRBV4-2 to TRBJ2-3; TRBD2 aligns across 14 bases. The germline gives CDR1 LGHNA, CDR2 YNFKEQ. J lost 14 bases, V lost 5 bases, and 12 bases had no gene match. This CDR3 comprises 15 residues. The CDR3 sequence: CASSARLAGGLSWYF. The CDR3 coding sequence is TGTGCCAGCAGCGCGCGACTAGCGGGAGGGCTTTCGTGGTATTTT.

The rearrangement joins TRBV19 to TRBJ2-1; 7 bases map to TRBD2. With 1 base clipped from V and 7 bases from J, the junction kept 1 base outside the gene matches. CDR3 size: 13 residues. CDR1 LNHDA and CDR2 SQIVND come from the germline V gene (reference sequence). CDR3 sequence (DNA): TGTGCCAGTAGTATAGGCGGGGGTAATGAGCAGTTCTTC. Protein product: CASSIGGGNEQFF.

The chain joins TRBV20-1 to TRBJ2-3; 13 bases align to TRBD2. CDR1 DFQATT and CDR2 SNEGSKA come from the germline V gene (reference sequence). With V trimmed by 3 bases and J by 2 bases, 8 bases remained unmatched. The CDR3 runs to 17 residues. The CDR3 sequence is CSASGGLAGDLTDTQYF. In DNA, the CDR3 is TGCAGTGCTAGTGGAGGACTAGCGGGAGATCTCACAGATACGCAGTATTTT.

This clone was recorded a few times. V is TRBV7-2 and J is TRBJ2-7; D unclear. The CDR3 runs to 13 residues. V was clipped by 9 bases and J by 4 bases, with 16 bases between them. CDR1 is SGHTA and CDR2 is FQGNSA in the germline V gene. CDR3 nucleotide sequence: TGTGCCAGTTCTAGAAATCCTTCTTACGAGCAGTACTTC. Amino acid sequence: CASSRNPSYEQYF. The full variable domain, completed using reference TRBV7-2 and TRBJ2-7, is GAGVSQSPSNKVTEKGKDVELRCDPISGHTALYWYRQSLGQGLEFLIYFQGNSAPDKSGLPSDRFSAERTGGSVSTLTIQRTQQEDSAVYLCASSRNPSYEQYFGPGTRLTVT.

V and J are TRBV9 and TRBJ2-7; tentatively, D is TRBD1 (6 bases). The CDR3 extends over 15 amino acids. Germline V gene data show CDR1 as SGDLS and CDR2 as YYNGEE. The V end was cut by 3 bases, the J end by 2 bases, with 15 bases between. The CDR3, as DNA: TGTGCCAGCAGCGGGGACATCGATCAGACCTACGAGCAGTACTTC. It is translated as CASSGDIDQTYEQYF.

The rearrangement links TRBV5-4 to TRBJ1-2, with D unclear. The germline V gene has CDR1 SGHNT and CDR2 YYREEE (reference sequence). Trimming removed 4 bases at V and 8 bases at J, with 15 bases between. This CDR3 is 13 amino acids long. The CDR3 coding sequence is TGTGCCAGCAGCGCGTACGGGGATCCAGGCTACACCTTC. Its protein is CASSAYGDPGYTF.

This clone has only one observation. Germline and junction disagree at one end, which may indicate a read error. V usage is TRBV7-7 and J usage is TRBJ2-2; D perhaps matches TRBD2 (5 bases). The V gene's germline CDR1 is SSHAT and CDR2 FNYEAQ (reference sequence). The CDR3 contains 14 residues. CDR3 sequence (DNA): TGTGCTAGCAGACTCGAGGGGAACACCGGGGAGCTGTTTTTT. Translated: CASRLEGNTGELFF.

The chain is built from TRBV19 and TRBJ1-6; 8 bases fit TRBD1. V lost 5 bases to trimming and J lost 7 bases; unmatched junction nucleotides: 7. CDR3 size: 15 residues. Germline CDR1 reads LNHDA; CDR2 reads SQIVND (reference sequence). The CDR3 coding sequence is TGTGCCAGTAGTGAAAGGACAGGGTCGAATTCACCCCTCCACTTT. It translates to CASSERTGSNSPLHF.

The chain employs TRBV20-1 and TRBJ1-2; D gene uncertain. Trimming cost V 4 bases and J 1 base, with 4 bases left between them. The CDR3 has 11 amino acids. The germline gives CDR1 DFQATT, CDR2 SNEGSKA (reference sequence). CDR3 loop: CSATINYGYTF. CDR3 nucleotide sequence: TGCAGTGCTACCATTAACTATGGCTACACCTTC.

This sequence joins TRBV3-1 (or the pseudogene TRBV3-2) and TRBJ1-3; TRBD1 is a possible D gene (6 bases). Germline V gives CDR1 LGHDT, CDR2 YNNKEL (reference sequence). The CDR3 totals 15 residues. V was cut by 4 bases and J by 2 bases, with 12 bases left in between. The CDR3 sequence is CASSPHTGPGNTIYF. The CDR3, as DNA: TGTGCCAGCAGCCCCCATACAGGGCCTGGAAACACCATATATTTT.

This chain joins TRBV20-1 and TRBJ1-1; weak D call: TRBD1 (5 bases). This CDR3 has 14 residues. Looked up from germline, CDR1 is DFQATT and CDR2 is SNEGSKA (reference sequence). V lost 3 bases, J lost 1 base, and 12 bases lay in between. The CDR3 loop is CSASFSTANTEAFF. CDR3 nucleotide sequence: TGCAGTGCTAGTTTCTCGACAGCGAACACTGAAGCTTTCTTT.

Written as DNA, the CDR3 is TGTGCCAGCACAACTACAGGGTGGGGACTAGCGGGGGGATCTCTAGGGCAGTACTTC. It translates to CASTTTGWGLAGGSLGQYF. This rearrangement joins TRBV28 to TRBJ2-7; 15 bases match TRBD2. The V and J ends lost 7 bases and 9 bases, in that order; junction bases with no gene match: 22. This CDR3 region has 19 residues. The V gene's germline CDR1 is MDHEN and CDR2 SYDVKM.